The rows below give T cell receptor beta chains drawn from one sample of a study of T cells in localized non-small cell lung cancer. Produced via immunoSEQ multiplex PCR; TCRdb's table is partial and in-frame only. In the table there are roughly 2,500 clones, 25% to 30% of which are singletons. The sequencing used lung tumor tissue, collected before any cancer treatment. The receptors were sampled from a man aged 18-55 years with stage I lung adenocarcinoma. CDR3s include the opening cysteine and the closing phenylalanine or tryptophan. The D gene is left open where the match is weak. Size is omitted from some rows. Given values are once, few, many or a class for expanded clones.

J gene	D gene	clone size	V gene	CDR3 protein	CDR3 DNA
TRBJ1-2	.	.	TRBV19	CASSSASDPLGGYTF	TGTGCCAGTAGTAGCGCTTCAGACCCGTTAGGTGGCTACACCTTC
TRBJ1-1	.	few	TRBV28	CASSFRRNTEAFF	TGTGCCAGCAGTTTCCGGAGGAACACTGAAGCTTTCTTT
TRBJ1-4	.	.	TRBV5-1	CASSFGRDVENEKLFF	TGCGCCAGCAGCTTCGGCAGGGATGTTGAGAATGAAAAACTGTTTTTT
TRBJ1-1	.	few	TRBV9	CASSVGLGWTEAFF	TGTGCCAGCAGCGTAGGGCTAGGGTGGACTGAAGCTTTCTTT
TRBJ1-1	.	.	TRBV10-2	CASSEPRQTTEAFF	TGCGCCAGCAGTGAGCCCCGACAGACCACTGAAGCTTTCTTT
TRBJ2-6	.	.	TRBV11-3	CASSFDLSGANVLTF	TGTGCCAGCAGCTTCGATCTCTCTGGGGCCAACGTCCTGACTTTC
TRBJ1-2	.	medium-sized	TRBV11-3	CASSPLDRIYGYTF	TGTGCCAGCAGCCCTCTCGACAGGATCTATGGCTACACCTTC
TRBJ1-5	.	.	TRBV19	CASKRTISNQPQHF	TGTGCCAGTAAGAGGACTATAAGCAATCAGCCCCAGCATTTT
TRBJ1-5	TRBD1	.	TRBV10-3	CAISSDRAFSNQPQHF	TGTGCCATCAGCTCGGACAGGGCTTTTAGCAATCAGCCCCAGCATTTT
TRBJ2-1	TRBD2	.	TRBV10-3	CAISESGRGTYNEQFF	TGTGCCATCAGTGAGTCAGGGCGGGGGACGTACAATGAGCAGTTCTTC
TRBJ1-4	.	.	TRBV30	CAWSVQGRSGEKLFF	TGTGCCTGGAGTGTACAAGGGCGTTCTGGGGAAAAACTGTTTTTT
TRBJ2-2	.	.	TRBV5-1	CASSSRGGGETGTGELFF	TGCGCCAGCAGCTCCAGGGGGGGCGGAGAAACAGGCACCGGGGAGCTGTTTTTT
TRBJ2-7	.	.	TRBV18	CASSPIGTNYEQYF	TGTGCCAGCTCACCAATCGGGACCAACTACGAGCAGTACTTC
TRBJ1-4	TRBD1	few	TRBV6-8	CASKAGGFATNEKLFF	TGTGCCAGCAAAGCAGGGGGATTTGCAACTAATGAAAAACTGTTTTTT
TRBJ1-6	.	few	TRBV4-1	CASSQEVRSPLHF	TGCGCCAGCAGCCAAGAGGTGAGGTCACCCCTCCACTTT
TRBJ1-6	.	few	TRBV11-3	CASSSLIVGSPLHF	TGTGCCAGCAGCAGCTTAATAGTGGGTTCACCCCTCCACTTT
TRBJ2-5	.	few	TRBV30	CAWMEGRTQYF	TGTGCCTGGATGGAGGGGAGGACCCAGTACTTC
TRBJ2-3	TRBD2	few	TRBV9	CASSGLAGLNTQYF	TGTGCCAGCAGCGGGCTAGCGGGGTTGAATACGCAGTATTTT
TRBJ2-3	.	.	TRBV30	CAWSVHRDTQYF	TGTGCCTGGAGTGTACATCGAGATACGCAGTATTTT
TRBJ2-3	.	.	TRBV28	CASSLLEPDTQYF	TGTGCCAGCAGTTTACTAGAACCAGATACGCAGTATTTT
TRBJ1-2	.	.	TRBV6-8	CASSITRNNYGYTF	TGTGCCAGCAGCATCACAAGGAACAACTATGGCTACACCTTC
TRBJ1-4	.	few	TRBV6-8	CASSSSSGGKLFF	.
TRBJ2-7	TRBD2	few	TRBV11-3	CASSQADGGAYEQYF	TGTGCCAGCAGCCAAGCGGACGGGGGGGCATACGAGCAGTACTTC
TRBJ2-5	TRBD2	few	TRBV11-3	CASSSSSGGMEETQYF	TGTGCCAGCAGCTCAAGTAGCGGGGGGATGGAAGAGACCCAGTACTTC
TRBJ1-1	.	few	TRBV11-3	CASSPQTQSNTEAFF	TGTGCCAGCAGCCCCCAGACACAATCGAACACTGAAGCTTTCTTT
TRBJ2-7	.	.	TRBV6-8	CASSIRALGEQYF	TGTGCCAGCAGTATTCGAGCCCTTGGGGAGCAGTACTTC
TRBJ1-1	.	few	TRBV14	CASSLTRGTEAFF	TGTGCCAGCAGCCTCACCCGGGGGACTGAAGCTTTCTTT
TRBJ2-2	TRBD2	.	TRBV11-3	CASRASGGNTGELFF	TGTGCCAGCAGGGCTAGCGGGGGGAACACCGGGGAGCTGTTTTTT